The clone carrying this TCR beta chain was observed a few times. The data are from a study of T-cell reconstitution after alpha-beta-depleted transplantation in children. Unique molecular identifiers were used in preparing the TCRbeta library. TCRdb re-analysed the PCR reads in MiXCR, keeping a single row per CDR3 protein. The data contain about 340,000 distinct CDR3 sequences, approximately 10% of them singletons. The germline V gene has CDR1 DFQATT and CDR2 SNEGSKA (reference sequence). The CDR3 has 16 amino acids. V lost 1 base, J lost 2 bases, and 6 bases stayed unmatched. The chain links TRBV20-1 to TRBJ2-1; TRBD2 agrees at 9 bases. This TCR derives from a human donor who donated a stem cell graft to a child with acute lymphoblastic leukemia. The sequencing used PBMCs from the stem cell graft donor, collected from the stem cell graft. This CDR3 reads CSARGYAGGTYNEQFF. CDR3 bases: TGCAGTGCTAGAGGGTATGCGGGAGGGACCTACAATGAGCAGTTCTTC.